This is a list of T cell receptor beta chains from one sample in a study of T cell responses to AZD1222 COVID-19 vaccine. The assay was immunoSEQ multiplex PCR, and TCRdb's table has in-frame clones only and misses some. This sample has 140,000 to 150,000 clones, with 75% to 85% found just once. Sequences were derived from peripheral blood, sampled on day 0 of MenACWY control vaccination. These receptors originate from an adult in good health. CDR3s include the opening cysteine and the closing phenylalanine or tryptophan. A D gene is named only where the DNA matches it firmly. Clone size, where shown, is once, few, many, or a class for clones that have expanded.

V gene: TRBV16; clone size: NA; J gene: TRBJ1-6; D gene: TRBD1; CDR3 DNA: TGTGCCAGCAGCCAGGGGACAGCTAATTCACCCCTCCACTTT; CDR3 protein: CASSQGTANSPLHF
V gene: TRBV7-9; clone size: few; J gene: TRBJ1-2; D gene: NA; CDR3 DNA: TGTGCCAGCAGCTCCCGCGTCGACTATGGCTACACCTTC; CDR3 protein: CASSSRVDYGYTF
V gene: TRBV13; clone size: NA; J gene: TRBJ2-2; D gene: NA; CDR3 DNA: TGTGCCAGCAGATTAAGGGGTACAGGGATATCCGGGGAGCTGTTTTTT; CDR3 protein: CASRLRGTGISGELFF
V gene: TRBV6-2/TRBV6-3; clone size: NA; J gene: TRBJ2-2; D gene: NA; CDR3 DNA: TGTGCCAGCAGTTACCCCCGGGGCGGCAGGGGACGGACCGGGGAGCTGTTTTTT; CDR3 protein: CASSYPRGGRGRTGELFF
V gene: TRBV9; clone size: few; J gene: TRBJ1-2; D gene: TRBD1; CDR3 DNA: TGTGCCAGCAGCCGTAACCCCGGGACAGGGAATGGCTACACCTTC; CDR3 protein: CASSRNPGTGNGYTF
V gene: TRBV7-2; clone size: NA; J gene: TRBJ2-7; D gene: TRBD1; CDR3 DNA: TGTGCCAGCAGCTTGTTTCCGGGACAGGGGGGAACCGAGCAGTACTTC; CDR3 protein: CASSLFPGQGGTEQYF
V gene: TRBV19; clone size: NA; J gene: TRBJ1-5; D gene: TRBD1; CDR3 DNA: TGTGCCAGTAGATCGGGACAGCGTAATCAGCCCCAGCATTTT; CDR3 protein: CASRSGQRNQPQHF
V gene: TRBV12-3/TRBV12-4; clone size: few; J gene: TRBJ1-2; D gene: NA; CDR3 DNA: TGTGCCAGCAGTTTAGGGTCCTATGGCTACACCTTC; CDR3 protein: CASSLGSYGYTF
V gene: TRBV18; clone size: NA; J gene: TRBJ2-5; D gene: NA; CDR3 DNA: TGTGCCAGCTCACACGAACAGGGCTCTAGGACCCAGTACTTC; CDR3 protein: CASSHEQGSRTQYF
V gene: TRBV18; clone size: few; J gene: TRBJ1-5; D gene: TRBD1; CDR3 DNA: TGTGCCAGCTCACCATCGGACAGGCTTCAGCCCCAGCATTTT; CDR3 protein: CASSPSDRLQPQHF
V gene: TRBV5-1; clone size: NA; J gene: TRBJ2-1; D gene: NA; CDR3 DNA: TGCGCCAGCAGCTTGGACGTGGTGGTTCGTAGTGAGCAGTTCTTC; CDR3 protein: CASSLDVVVRSEQFF
V gene: TRBV19; clone size: NA; J gene: TRBJ2-1; D gene: TRBD2; CDR3 DNA: TGTGCCAGTAGAGCTTATAGCGGGGGTGAGCAGTTCTTC; CDR3 protein: CASRAYSGGEQFF